These T cell receptor beta chains were read from a single sample in a study of early T cells in non-severe SARS-CoV-2 infection. Each CDR3 protein gets one entry after TCRdb re-called the 5' RACE reads with MiXCR. The sample records about 49,000 distinct CDR3 sequences, roughly 10% being singletons. Sequenced material: whole blood. The receptors derive from an adult who was a healthcare worker with PCR-confirmed SARS-CoV-2 infection or an uninfected control (not recorded which). Each CDR3 is given without its conserved first and last residue.

TRBV6-2/TRBV6-3	13	TRBJ2-1	ASTQHGGARNEQF
TRBV7-6	13	TRBJ1-5	ASSSQGFSNQPQH
TRBV5-1	13	TRBJ2-2	ASSLLGQQFGELF
TRBV29-1	11	TRBJ2-7	SVESEGCYEQY
TRBV6-2/TRBV6-3	11	TRBJ2-5	ASQWGPQETQY
TRBV7-9	11	TRBJ1-4	ASSFWENEKLF
TRBV10-3	13	TRBJ1-5	AISQGKDSNQPQH
TRBV29-1	11	TRBJ1-2	SVGFAQSFGYT
TRBV6-2/TRBV6-3	12	TRBJ2-2	ASRGTGNTGELF
TRBV6-5	12	TRBJ2-3	ASSFGGGPDTQY
TRBV4-3	12	TRBJ2-7	ASSLSRETTEQY
TRBV7-9	11	TRBJ1-2	ASSQPGAYGYT
TRBV5-4	12	TRBJ1-1	ASSQGGGSTEAF
TRBV27	10	TRBJ2-3	ASEGGGDTQY
TRBV15	12	TRBJ1-5	ATSDPSLNQPQH
TRBV11-1	14	TRBJ2-2	ASSLRLAGDPGELF
TRBV9	13	TRBJ1-3	ASSVARSSGNTIY
TRBV6-2/TRBV6-3	10	TRBJ1-5	ASRPDSQPQH
TRBV7-3	10	TRBJ1-1	ASSPGLSEAF
TRBV5-1	13	TRBJ1-5	ASSLSGNSNQPQH
TRBV5-1	14	TRBJ2-3	ASSTSTSGPTDTQY
TRBV2	11	TRBJ1-2	ASSVQRTYGYT
TRBV29-1	12	TRBJ2-1	SVEGGDSNNEQF
TRBV30	16	TRBJ1-5	AWSVRLDSLFGNQPQH
TRBV16	11	TRBJ2-7	ASSVLGSYEQY
TRBV20-1	11	TRBJ1-1	SASIRSNTEAF
TRBV6-2/TRBV6-3	13	TRBJ1-5	ASSYGGPSNQPQH
TRBV29-1	11	TRBJ1-2	SVGGQGSYGYT
TRBV4-1	16	TRBJ2-3	ASSQDWGASFDTDTQY
TRBV6-6	9	TRBJ2-1	ASGGANEQF
TRBV3-1	16	TRBJ2-6	ASSPRLAGPSGANVLT
TRBV14	14	TRBJ2-7	ASSQVWTIESHEQY
TRBV29-1	10	TRBJ2-5	SVMGQQETQY
TRBV5-1	13	TRBJ1-2	ASSHRTGIDYGYT
TRBV3-1	13	TRBJ2-3	ASSRRGPRTDTQY
TRBV6-5	13	TRBJ2-1	ASSYSPGGGNEQF
TRBV20-1	11	TRBJ2-7	SAPQGPLDEQY
TRBV20-1	12	TRBJ1-2	SAREASLPSGYT
TRBV29-1	11	TRBJ2-1	SLGQGGYNEQF
TRBV20-1	10	TRBJ2-7	SARVGSYEQY
TRBV7-9	15	TRBJ2-4	ASSPPRGLDAKNIQY
TRBV11-2	12	TRBJ2-4	ASSLSLAKNIQY